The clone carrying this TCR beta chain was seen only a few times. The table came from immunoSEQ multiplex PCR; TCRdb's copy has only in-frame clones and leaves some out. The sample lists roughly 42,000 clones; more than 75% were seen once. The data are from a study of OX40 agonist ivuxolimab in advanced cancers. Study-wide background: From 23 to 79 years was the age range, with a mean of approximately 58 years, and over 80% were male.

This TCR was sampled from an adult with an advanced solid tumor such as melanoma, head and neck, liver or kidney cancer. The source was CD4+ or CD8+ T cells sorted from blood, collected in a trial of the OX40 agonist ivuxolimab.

CDR3 sequence (DNA): TGTGCCAGCAGTGCGATCGGACAGGGTAAATCCCCTCCGTACTATGGCTACACCTTC. This translates into CASSAIGQGKSPPYYGYTF. The chain links TRBV27 to TRBJ1-2; 8 nucleotides line up with TRBD1. CDR3 length: 19 amino acids. The germline V gene has CDR1 MNHEY and CDR2 SMNVEV (reference sequence). V was pared by 5 bases and J by 3 bases, with 20 bases of the junction left unmatched.